This T cell receptor (beta chain) is from a study of identical twins (dated by TCRdb to 2016 to 2018). Study-level background: The study deep-sequenced TCR alpha and beta repertoires from monozygotic twins, unrelated adults of various ages and cord blood to test whether fetal clonotypes persist. To rule out contamination, the twin experiments were replicated at different times with different library preparation protocols.

This clonotype came up a few times. Its antigen is not yet known. Base qualities are not at hand, and no much larger clone is one base apart. The library was made by 5' RACE. These reads were obtained on an Illumina HiSeq 2000. A universal primer binding site was introduced by template switching, and a unique molecular identifier was present in the final cDNA, enabling accurate counting of TCR cDNA molecules. First-strand cDNA for TCR alpha and beta chains was synthesized from specific primers in the conserved constant-segment region. To control for contamination, each cDNA library was double barcoded with a SMART-Mk sample barcode plus Illumina barcodes. Two successive PCR steps introduced TruSeq adapter sequences along with Illumina sample barcodes. Sequencing of the TCR alpha and beta cDNA libraries was done on the Illumina HiSeq platform using custom primers. Concerning the study's data processing: MiGEC processed the raw reads to extract unique molecular identifiers, while MiXCR was used to determine the CDR3 positions. For each individual, recombination models were inferred using an EM algorithm with the repgenHMM and IGoR tools. The tcR package in R was used for shared clonotype analysis, with sharing normalized by the product of cloneset sizes. To study raw recombination without the effects of thymic and clonal selection, out-of-frame nonproductive sequences were analyzed. In-frame beta chains were kept once TCRdb had trimmed the public reads at Q25 with fastp and called clones with MiXCR. Every entry covers one CDR3 protein and lists the most common genes and DNA from its rows. The authors' filters were not applied to this entry. The sample table contains around 480,000 distinct CDR3 sequences; only one count was recorded for 13% to 15% of them. Roughly 0.5% of the sample rests with the top ten.

From the cysteine up to the phenylalanine, the CDR3 has a length of 15 residues. Kept here is only the CDR3 DNA, which spans 45 bases and is read in frame from base 1. The germline V gene (reference sequence) supplies CDR1 LGHDT and CDR2 YNNKEL. V gives up 1 base and J gives up 1 base, and the segment between their germline ends measures 10 bases. Every donor was a healthy Caucasian. Three pairs of female monozygotic twins, all aged roughly 18 to 30 years, made up the twin cohort. CD4+ and CD8+ T cell populations were isolated with positive isolation kits from Invitrogen. Study-wide conclusions, independent of this receptor: Invariant T cells such as MAIT and iNKT could partly confound zero-insertion analyses, though diverse VJ usage argued against this for most clonotypes. Compared with coincidental sharing between unrelated individuals, an excess of low generation-probability sequences was observed among out-of-frame TCR alpha sequences shared between twins. Abundant cord blood beta clonotypes carried fewer insertions; young adult naive repertoires showed a weaker similar trend, while memory repertoires showed none. Recombination models systematically underestimated out-of-frame TCR alpha sharing in monozygotic twins but agreed with sharing between unrelated individuals. A weaker excess of twin sharing was found in beta out-of-frame sequences because the signal-to-noise ratio was lowered by fewer shared sequences. Because the same donors could not be followed over many years, conclusions were based on cross-sectional statistical analysis.

These data were also filed under a second study, of yellow fever vaccine responses in identical twins. As the second publication notes: The T cell response to vaccination in identical twins was reported by the authors to appear partly convergent and partly personalized. Focusing on identical twins, the study followed the T cell clones that responded to the vaccine, and did so with precision.

This TCR derives from a woman between 18 and 29 years old in good health. Source material: CD4+ T cells sorted from blood. The chain uses TRBV3-1 and TRBJ2-5, with the D gene too uncertain to name. The DNA reads TGTGCCAGCAGCCAAGTACTGAGTGTCCAAGAGACCCAGTACTTC. Translated, it gives CASSQVLSVQETQYF.